This T cell receptor (beta chain) is drawn from a study of cytomegalovirus exposure and HLA in healthy donors. Some clones are missing from TCRdb's copy, which holds only in-frame ones; the method was immunoSEQ multiplex PCR. This table has roughly 80,000 clones, 85% to 95% appearing once. Only a few counts were recorded for this clone. The length of the CDR3 is 15 residues. The trim removed 7 bases at V and 6 bases at J, leaving 11 bases unmatched. Germline CDR1 SGHAT, CDR2 FQNNGV. The receptor's source is a man younger than 30 in good health and CMV-seronegative. The sequenced sample consisted of PBMCs. The J gene is TRBJ2-1, the V gene TRBV11-2, with 8 bases that match TRBD2. CDR3 protein: CASTQMGLGANEQFF. The CDR3 coding sequence is TGTGCCAGCACCCAAATGGGACTAGGAGCCAATGAGCAGTTCTTC.